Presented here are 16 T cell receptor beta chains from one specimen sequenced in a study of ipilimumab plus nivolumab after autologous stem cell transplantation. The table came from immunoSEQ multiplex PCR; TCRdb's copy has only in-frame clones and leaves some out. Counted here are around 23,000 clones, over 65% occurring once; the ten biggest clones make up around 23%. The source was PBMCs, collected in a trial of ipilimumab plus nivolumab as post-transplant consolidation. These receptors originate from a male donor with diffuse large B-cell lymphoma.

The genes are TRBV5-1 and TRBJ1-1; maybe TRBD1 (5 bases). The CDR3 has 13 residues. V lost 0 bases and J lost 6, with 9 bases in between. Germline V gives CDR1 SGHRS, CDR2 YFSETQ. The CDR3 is CASSLGQGAEAFF. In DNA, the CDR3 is TGCGCCAGCAGCTTGGGGCAGGGCGCTGAAGCTTTCTTT.

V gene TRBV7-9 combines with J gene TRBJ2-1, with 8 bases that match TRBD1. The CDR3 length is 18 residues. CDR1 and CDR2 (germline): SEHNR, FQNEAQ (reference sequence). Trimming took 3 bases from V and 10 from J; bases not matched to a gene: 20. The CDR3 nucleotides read TGTGCCAGCAGCTTCCCTAGTCAGGGGACAGGCGCACTTTGGGAGCAGTTCTTC. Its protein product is CASSFPSQGTGALWEQFF.

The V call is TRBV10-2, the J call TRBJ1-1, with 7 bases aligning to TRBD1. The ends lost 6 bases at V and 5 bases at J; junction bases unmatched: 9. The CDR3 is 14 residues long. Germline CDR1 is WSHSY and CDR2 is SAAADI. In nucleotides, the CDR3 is TGCGCCAGCAGACCGGGACAGCTAGGTACTGAAGCTTTCTTT. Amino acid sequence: CASRPGQLGTEAFF.

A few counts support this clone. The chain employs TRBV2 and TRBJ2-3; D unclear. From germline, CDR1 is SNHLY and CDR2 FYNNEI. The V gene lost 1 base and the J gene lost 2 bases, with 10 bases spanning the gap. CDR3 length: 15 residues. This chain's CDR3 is CASSEDRTFTDTQYF. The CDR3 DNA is TGTGCCAGCAGTGAAGACAGAACCTTCACAGATACGCAGTATTTT.

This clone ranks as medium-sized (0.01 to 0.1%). The CDR3 region has the DNA TGTGCCAGTAGTATATCAGGGGAAAGGCAGCCCCAGCATTTT. It codes for CASSISGERQPQHF. This chain connects TRBV19 to TRBJ1-5, with D perhaps TRBD1 (6 bases). Germline CDR1 LNHDA, CDR2 SQIVND (reference sequence). V gave up 2 bases and J gave up 7 bases, with 12 bases separating them. The CDR3 length is 14 residues.

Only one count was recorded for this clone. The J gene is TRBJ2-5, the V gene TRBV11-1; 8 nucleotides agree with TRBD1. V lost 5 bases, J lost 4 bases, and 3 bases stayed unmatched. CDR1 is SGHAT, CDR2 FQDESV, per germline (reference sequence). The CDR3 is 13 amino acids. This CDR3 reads CASSRQGIETQYF. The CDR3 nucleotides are TGTGCCAGCAGCAGACAGGGGATAGAGACCCAGTACTTC.

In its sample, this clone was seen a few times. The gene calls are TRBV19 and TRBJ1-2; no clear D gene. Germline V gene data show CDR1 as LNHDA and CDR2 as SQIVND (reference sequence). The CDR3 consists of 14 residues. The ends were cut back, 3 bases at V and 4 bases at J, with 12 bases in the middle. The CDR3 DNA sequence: TGTGCCAGTAGTATGAGGAAAGCAGCCTATGGCTACACCTTC. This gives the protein CASSMRKAAYGYTF.

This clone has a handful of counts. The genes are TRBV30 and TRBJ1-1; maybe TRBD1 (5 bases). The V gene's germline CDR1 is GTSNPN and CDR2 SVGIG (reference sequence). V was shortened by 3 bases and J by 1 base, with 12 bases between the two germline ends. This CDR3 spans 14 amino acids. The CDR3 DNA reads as TGTGCCTGGAGGGCAGGGCCCGCGAACACTGAAGCTTTCTTT. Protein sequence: CAWRAGPANTEAFF.

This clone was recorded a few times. CDR3 amino acids: CASSALGTGNYEQYF. CDR3 DNA: TGTGCCAGCAGCGCGCTCGGGACAGGGAACTACGAGCAGTACTTC. The V call is TRBV5-6, the J call TRBJ2-7; 9 bases are a match to TRBD1. There are 15 residues in the CDR3. The germline gives CDR1 SGHDT, CDR2 YYEEEE. Trimming at V came to 4 bases and at J to 3 bases, leaving 8 bases not matched to a gene.

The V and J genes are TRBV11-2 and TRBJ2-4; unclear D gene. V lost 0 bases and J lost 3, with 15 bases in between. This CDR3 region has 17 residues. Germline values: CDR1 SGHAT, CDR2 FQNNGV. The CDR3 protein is CASSLDQVLAVKNIQYF. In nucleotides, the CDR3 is TGTGCCAGCAGCTTAGATCAAGTTTTGGCGGTCAAAAACATTCAGTACTTC.

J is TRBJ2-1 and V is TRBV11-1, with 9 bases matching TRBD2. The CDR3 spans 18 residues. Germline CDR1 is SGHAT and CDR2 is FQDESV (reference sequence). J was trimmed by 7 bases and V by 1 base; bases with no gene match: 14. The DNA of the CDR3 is TGTGCCAGCAGCTTAGGGTCTAGGAGAGCTAGCGGGGCAAATGAGCAGTTCTTC. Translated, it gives CASSLGSRRASGANEQFF.

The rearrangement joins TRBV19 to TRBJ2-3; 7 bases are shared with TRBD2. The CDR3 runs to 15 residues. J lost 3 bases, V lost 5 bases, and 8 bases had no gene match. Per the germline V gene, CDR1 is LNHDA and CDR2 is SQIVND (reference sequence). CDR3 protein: CASSQMGGDTDTQYF. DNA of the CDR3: TGTGCCAGTAGTCAGATGGGGGGGGATACAGATACGCAGTATTTT.

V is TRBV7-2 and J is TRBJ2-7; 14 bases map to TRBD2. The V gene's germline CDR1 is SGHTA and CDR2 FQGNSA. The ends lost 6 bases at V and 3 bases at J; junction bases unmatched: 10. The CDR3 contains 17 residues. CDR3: CASRTPGLAGVNYEQYF. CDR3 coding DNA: TGTGCCAGCAGAACACCGGGACTAGCGGGAGTGAACTACGAGCAGTACTTC.

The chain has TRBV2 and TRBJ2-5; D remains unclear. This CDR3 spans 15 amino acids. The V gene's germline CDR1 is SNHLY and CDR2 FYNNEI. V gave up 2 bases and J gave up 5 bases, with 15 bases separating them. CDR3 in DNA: TGTGCCAGCAGTGAATTGGCGACTGTCAAGGAGACCCAGTACTTC. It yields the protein CASSELATVKETQYF.

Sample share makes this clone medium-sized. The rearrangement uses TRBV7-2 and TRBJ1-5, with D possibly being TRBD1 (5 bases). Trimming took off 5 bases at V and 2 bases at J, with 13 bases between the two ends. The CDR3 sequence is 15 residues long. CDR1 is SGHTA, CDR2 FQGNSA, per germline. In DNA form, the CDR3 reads TGTGCCAGCAGCGGGGACGGCATGGGCAATCAGCCCCAGCATTTT. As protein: CASSGDGMGNQPQHF.

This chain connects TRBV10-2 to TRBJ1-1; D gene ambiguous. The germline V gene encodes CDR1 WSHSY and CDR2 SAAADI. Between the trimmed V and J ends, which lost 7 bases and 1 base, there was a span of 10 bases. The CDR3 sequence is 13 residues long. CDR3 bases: TGCGCCAGCACCCCAGACGGGAACACTGAAGCTTTCTTT. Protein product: CASTPDGNTEAFF.